These 17 T cell receptor beta chains were all obtained from the same sample, sequenced in a study of T cells expressing NK-cell markers. For each CDR3 protein, TCRdb gives one entry from its re-call of the 5' RACE reads, without DNA. The sample spans hundreds of thousands of distinct CDR3 sequences; the ten largest clones claim 3.5% to 5%. The sequenced sample consisted of blood T cells: a sorted CD56 or NKG2C T cell subset, CD4+ or CD8+ T cells, or bulk PBMC T cells (not recorded which). The source is a woman between 18 and 75 years old in good health.

The rearrangement links TRBV12-3 or TRBV12-4 to TRBJ1-1. This CDR3 has 13 residues. The CDR3 region is CASSFLPNTEAFF.

The chain is built from TRBV7-2 and TRBJ2-1; TCRdb's D call of TRBD1 is untestable without DNA. Germline values: CDR1 SGHTA, CDR2 FQGNSA. The CDR3 has 15 residues. The CDR3 here is CASSPDTSSYNEQFF.

The chain has TRBV20-1 and TRBJ1-3. The CDR3 loop spans 14 amino acids. Germline CDR1 DFQATT, CDR2 SNEGSKA (reference sequence). The CDR3 is CSASRIGTGNTIYF.

The chain uses TRBV27 and TRBJ2-3. This CDR3 is 13 amino acids long. Germline V gene lookup returns CDR1 MNHEY and CDR2 SMNVEV (reference sequence). The CDR3 loop reads CASTRVATDTQYF.

J is TRBJ1-3 and V is TRBV20-1; there is no DNA to check the TCRdb D call of TRBD1. From germline, CDR1 is DFQATT and CDR2 SNEGSKA (reference sequence). The CDR3 spans 17 residues. CDR3 residues: CSARDRAGGTLTDTIYF.

The J gene is TRBJ1-2, the V gene TRBV19. Germline lookup yields CDR1 LNHDA and CDR2 SQIVND (reference sequence). CDR3 length: 15 residues. The CDR3 loop is CASSIEDSPRGGYTF.

This sequence joins TRBV28 and TRBJ1-2; the TCRdb call, TRBD1, lacks DNA for checking. The CDR3 consists of 14 residues. CDR1 and CDR2 (germline): MDHEN, SYDVKM. The CDR3 reads CASTQGARFYGYTF.

The J gene is TRBJ1-6, the V gene TRBV11-1. Germline-derived CDR1 and CDR2 are SGHAT and FQDESV (reference sequence). This CDR3 region has 15 residues. CDR3 protein: CASSLNLLNNSPLHF.

The chain is built from TRBV7-9 and TRBJ2-3. This CDR3 has 12 amino acids. The V gene's germline CDR1 is SEHNR and CDR2 FQNEAQ (reference sequence). This chain's CDR3 is CASSLEQGTQYF.

This sequence joins TRBV7-9 and TRBJ2-1. Germline values: CDR1 SEHNR, CDR2 FQNEAQ (reference sequence). The CDR3 has 12 amino acids. This CDR3 reads CASSLNGGEQFF. The full variable domain, in which reference TRBV7-9 and TRBJ2-1 provide the parts outside the CDR3, is DTGVSQNPRHKITKRGQNVTFRCDPISEHNRLYWYRQTLGQGPEFLTYFQNEAQLEKSRLLSDRFSAERPKGSFSTLEIQRTEQGDSAMYLCASSLNGGEQFFGPGTRLTVL.

The chain uses TRBV25-1 and TRBJ2-3; TCRdb selects TRBD2, and the lack of DNA leaves this call unchecked. Germline lookup yields CDR1 MGHDK and CDR2 SYGVNS. The CDR3 has 15 amino acids. The CDR3 loop reads CASGRGTITRDTQYF.

The chain uses TRBV28 and TRBJ2-7; the TRBD2 assignment by TCRdb is unverifiable without DNA. There are 15 residues in the CDR3. Germline CDR1 reads MDHEN; CDR2 reads SYDVKM. The chain's CDR3 is CASSGPASGRSEQYF. The full variable domain, its missing parts supplied by reference TRBV28 and TRBJ2-7, is DVKVTQSSRYLVKRTGEKVFLECVQDMDHENMFWYRQDPGLGLRLIYFSYDVKMKEKGDIPEGYSVSREKKERFSLILESASTNQTSMYLCASSGPASGRSEQYFGPGTRLTVT.

The chain couples TRBV7-2 to TRBJ2-5; TCRdb outputs TRBD1, but without DNA this stays unchecked. This CDR3 has 13 residues. Per germline, CDR1 SGHTA and CDR2 FQGNSA. CDR3 protein: CASREGEVGTQYF.

The chain uses TRBV5-5 and TRBJ2-3; TCRdb indicates TRBD1, and absent DNA this call remains unverified. CDR1 is SGHKS and CDR2 is YYEKEE in the germline V gene (reference sequence). The length of the CDR3 is 15 residues. The CDR3 loop reads CASSFQGAQTDTQYF.

The J gene is TRBJ2-7, the V gene TRBV9; TCRdb picks TRBD1, but there is no DNA to check that call. This CDR3 region has 14 residues. Germline V gene lookup returns CDR1 SGDLS and CDR2 YYNGEE. The CDR3 protein is CASSVGPGSYEQYF.

The chain links TRBV7-2 to TRBJ2-1; lacking DNA, the TRBD1 call made by TCRdb goes unchecked. Per the germline V gene, CDR1 is SGHTA and CDR2 is FQGNSA. The CDR3 contains 17 residues. The CDR3 loop is CASSLGDGAGRYNEQFF. Full variable domain (outside the CDR3, taken from reference TRBV7-2 and TRBJ2-1): GAGVSQSPSNKVTEKGKDVELRCDPISGHTALYWYRQSLGQGLEFLIYFQGNSAPDKSGLPSDRFSAERTGGSVSTLTIQRTQQEDSAVYLCASSLGDGAGRYNEQFFGPGTRLTVL.

The chain joins TRBV25-1 to TRBJ2-2; the D gene TCRdb calls, TRBD2, cannot be checked with no DNA. Germline CDR1 reads MGHDK; CDR2 reads SYGVNS. The CDR3 spans 15 residues. CDR3 region: CASTGTTSRTGELFF.